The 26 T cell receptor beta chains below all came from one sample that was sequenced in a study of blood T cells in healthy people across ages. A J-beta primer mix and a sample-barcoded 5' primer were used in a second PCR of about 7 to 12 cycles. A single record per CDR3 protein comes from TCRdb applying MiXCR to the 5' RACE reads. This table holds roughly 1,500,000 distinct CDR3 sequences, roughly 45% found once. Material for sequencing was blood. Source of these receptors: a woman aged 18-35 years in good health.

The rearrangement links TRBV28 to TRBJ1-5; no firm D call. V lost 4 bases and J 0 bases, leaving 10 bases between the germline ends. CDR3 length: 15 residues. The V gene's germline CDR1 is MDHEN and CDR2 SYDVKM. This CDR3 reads CASSSTLYSNQPQHF. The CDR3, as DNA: TGTGCCAGCAGTTCGACACTTTATAGCAATCAGCCCCAGCATTTT. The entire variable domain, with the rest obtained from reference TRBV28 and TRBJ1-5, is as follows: DVKVTQSSRYLVKRTGEKVFLECVQDMDHENMFWYRQDPGLGLRLIYFSYDVKMKEKGDIPEGYSVSREKKERFSLILESASTNQTSMYLCASSSTLYSNQPQHFGDGTRLSIL.

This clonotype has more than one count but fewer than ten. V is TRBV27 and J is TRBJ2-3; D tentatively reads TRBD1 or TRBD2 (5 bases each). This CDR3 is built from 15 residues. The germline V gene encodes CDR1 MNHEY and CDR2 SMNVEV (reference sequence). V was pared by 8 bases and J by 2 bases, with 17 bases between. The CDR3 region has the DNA TGTGCCAGCCTGAAATACCGGGGCCCCACAGATACGCAGTATTTT. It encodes CASLKYRGPTDTQYF.

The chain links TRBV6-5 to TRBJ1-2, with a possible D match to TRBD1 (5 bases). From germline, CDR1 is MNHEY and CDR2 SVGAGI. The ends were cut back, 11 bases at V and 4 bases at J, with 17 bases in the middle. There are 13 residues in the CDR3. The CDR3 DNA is TGTGCCTGCCAGAGTTGGGGCCCCTATGGCTACACCTTC. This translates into CACQSWGPYGYTF.

The CDR3 protein is CASRFGGAGNQPQHF. The CDR3 DNA follows: TGTGCCAGCAGATTTGGGGGCGCGGGAAATCAGCCCCAGCATTTT. This rearrangement joins TRBV2 to TRBJ1-5, with a weak D call TRBD1 (6 bases). CDR1 is SNHLY and CDR2 is FYNNEI in the germline V gene. V lost 6 bases and J lost 4, with 16 bases in between. The CDR3 covers 15 residues.

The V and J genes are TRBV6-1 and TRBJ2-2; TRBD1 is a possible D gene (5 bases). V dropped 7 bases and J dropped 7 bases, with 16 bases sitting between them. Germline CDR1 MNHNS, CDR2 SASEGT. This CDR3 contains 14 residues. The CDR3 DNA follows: TGTGCCAGCATCCCGGACATGCCAGGCGGGGAGCTGTTTTTT. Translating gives CASIPDMPGGELFF.

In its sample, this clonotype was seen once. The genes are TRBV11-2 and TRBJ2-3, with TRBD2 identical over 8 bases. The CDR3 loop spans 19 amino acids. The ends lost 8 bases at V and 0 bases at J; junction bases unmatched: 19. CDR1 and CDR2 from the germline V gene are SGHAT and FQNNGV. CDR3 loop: CASGSVTLRTGGSTDTQYF. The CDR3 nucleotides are TGTGCCAGCGGCTCAGTAACCCTTAGGACGGGGGGGAGCACAGATACGCAGTATTTT.

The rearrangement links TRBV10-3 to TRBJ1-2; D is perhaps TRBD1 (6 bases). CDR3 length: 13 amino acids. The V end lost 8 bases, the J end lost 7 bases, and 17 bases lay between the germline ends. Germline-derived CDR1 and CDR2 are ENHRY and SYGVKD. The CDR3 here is CAILPGAGRGYTF. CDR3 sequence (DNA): TGTGCCATCTTACCGGGGGCAGGTCGTGGCTACACCTTC.

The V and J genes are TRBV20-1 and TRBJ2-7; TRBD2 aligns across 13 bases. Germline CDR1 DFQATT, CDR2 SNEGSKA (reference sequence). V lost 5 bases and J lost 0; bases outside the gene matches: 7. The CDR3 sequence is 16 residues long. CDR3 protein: CSALGLAGSPSYEQYF. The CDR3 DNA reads TGCAGTGCTCTGGGACTAGCGGGGTCTCCCTCCTACGAGCAGTACTTC.

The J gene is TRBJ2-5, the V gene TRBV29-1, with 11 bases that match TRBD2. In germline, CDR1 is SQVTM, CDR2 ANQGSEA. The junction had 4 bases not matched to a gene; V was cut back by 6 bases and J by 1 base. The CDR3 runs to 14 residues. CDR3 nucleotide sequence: TGCAGCGTATTGCTAGCGGGAGGCCAAGAGACCCAGTACTTC. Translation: CSVLLAGGQETQYF.

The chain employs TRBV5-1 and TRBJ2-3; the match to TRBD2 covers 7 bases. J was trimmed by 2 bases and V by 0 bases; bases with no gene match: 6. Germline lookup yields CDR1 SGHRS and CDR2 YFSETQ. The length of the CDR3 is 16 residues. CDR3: CASSLGAGPFTDTQYF. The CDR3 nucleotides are TGCGCCAGCAGCTTGGGAGCGGGACCGTTCACAGATACGCAGTATTTT.

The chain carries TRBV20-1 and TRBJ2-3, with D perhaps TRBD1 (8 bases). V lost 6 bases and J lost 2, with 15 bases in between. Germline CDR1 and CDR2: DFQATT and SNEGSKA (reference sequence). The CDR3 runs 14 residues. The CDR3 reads CSATGGLITDTQYF. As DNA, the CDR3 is TGCAGTGCCACAGGGGGACTAATCACAGATACGCAGTATTTT.

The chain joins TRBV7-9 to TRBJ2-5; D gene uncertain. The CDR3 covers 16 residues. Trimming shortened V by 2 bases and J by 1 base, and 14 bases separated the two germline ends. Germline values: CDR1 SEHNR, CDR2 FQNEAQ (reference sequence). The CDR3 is CASSLNGFNLQETQYF. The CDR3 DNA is TGTGCCAGCAGCTTAAATGGCTTTAACCTCCAAGAGACCCAGTACTTC. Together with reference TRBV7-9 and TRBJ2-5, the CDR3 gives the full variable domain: DTGVSQNPRHKITKRGQNVTFRCDPISEHNRLYWYRQTLGQGPEFLTYFQNEAQLEKSRLLSDRFSAERPKGSFSTLEIQRTEQGDSAMYLCASSLNGFNLQETQYFGPGTRLLVL.

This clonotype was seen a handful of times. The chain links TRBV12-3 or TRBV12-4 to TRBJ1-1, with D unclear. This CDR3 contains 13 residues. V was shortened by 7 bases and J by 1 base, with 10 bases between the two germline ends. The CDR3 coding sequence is TGTGCCAGCACCCGGCAGACGAACACTGAAGCTTTCTTT. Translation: CASTRQTNTEAFF.

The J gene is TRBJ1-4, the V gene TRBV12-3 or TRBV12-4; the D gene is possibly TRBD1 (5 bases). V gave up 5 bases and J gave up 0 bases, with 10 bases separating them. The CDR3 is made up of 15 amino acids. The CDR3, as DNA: TGTGCCAGCAGTCGACAGAGTGCAACTAATGAAAAACTGTTTTTT. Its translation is CASSRQSATNEKLFF.

The CDR3 region has the DNA TGTGCCAGCAGTGACCCGGGAGGTAGCGACGAGCAGTACTTC. It codes for CASSDPGGSDEQYF. V and J are TRBV6-1 and TRBJ2-4; 7 bases are shared with TRBD2. The tail of the sequence fits TRBJ2-7 better, so the J call may be wrong. The CDR3 consists of 14 residues. Germline V gene data show CDR1 as MNHNS and CDR2 as SASEGT.

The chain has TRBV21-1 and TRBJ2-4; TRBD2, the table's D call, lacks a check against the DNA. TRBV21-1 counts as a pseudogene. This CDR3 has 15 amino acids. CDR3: CASSKGRGGRNIQYF. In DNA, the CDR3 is TGTGCCAGCAGCAAAGGAAGGGGAGGTAGAAACATTCAGTACTTC.

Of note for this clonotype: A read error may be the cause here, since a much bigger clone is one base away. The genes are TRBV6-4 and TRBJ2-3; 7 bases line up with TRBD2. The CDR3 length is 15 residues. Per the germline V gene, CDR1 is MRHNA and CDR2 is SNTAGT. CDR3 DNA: TGTGCCAACAGTCTCGGGGGGTCTAGCACAGATACGCAGTATTTT. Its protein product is CANSLGGSSTDTQYF.

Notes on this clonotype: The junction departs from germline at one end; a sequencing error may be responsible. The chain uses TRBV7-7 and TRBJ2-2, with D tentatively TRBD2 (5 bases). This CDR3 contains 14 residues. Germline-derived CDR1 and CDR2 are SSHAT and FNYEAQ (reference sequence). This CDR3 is CASSVGMNTGELFF. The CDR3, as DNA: TGTGCTAGCAGCGTCGGGATGAACACCGGGGAGCTGTTTTTT.

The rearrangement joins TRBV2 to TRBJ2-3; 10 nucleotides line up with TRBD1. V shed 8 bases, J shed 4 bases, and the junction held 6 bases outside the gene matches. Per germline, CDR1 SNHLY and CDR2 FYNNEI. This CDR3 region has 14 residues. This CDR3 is CASAGTGVPDTQYF. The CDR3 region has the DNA TGTGCCAGCGCCGGGACAGGGGTCCCAGATACGCAGTATTTT.

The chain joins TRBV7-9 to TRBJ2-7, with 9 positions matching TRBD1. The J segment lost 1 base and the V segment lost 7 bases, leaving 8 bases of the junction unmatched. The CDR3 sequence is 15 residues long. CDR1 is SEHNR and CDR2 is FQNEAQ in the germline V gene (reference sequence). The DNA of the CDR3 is TGTGCCAGCACCTGGGGGACAGGGTTATCCTACGAGCAGTACTTC. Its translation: CASTWGTGLSYEQYF.

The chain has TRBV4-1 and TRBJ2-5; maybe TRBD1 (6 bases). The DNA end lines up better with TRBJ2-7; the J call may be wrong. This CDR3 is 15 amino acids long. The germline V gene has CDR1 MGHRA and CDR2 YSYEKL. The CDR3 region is CASSQDEGEWGEQYF. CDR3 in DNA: TGCGCCAGCAGCCAAGATGAGGGGGAGTGGGGCGAGCAGTACTTC.

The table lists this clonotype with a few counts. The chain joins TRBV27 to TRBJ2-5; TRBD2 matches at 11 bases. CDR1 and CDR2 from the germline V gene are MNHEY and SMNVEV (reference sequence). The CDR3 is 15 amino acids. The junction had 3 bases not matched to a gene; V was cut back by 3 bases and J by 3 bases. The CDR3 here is CASSFLAGGKETQYF. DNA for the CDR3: TGTGCCAGCAGTTTCCTAGCGGGGGGAAAAGAGACCCAGTACTTC.

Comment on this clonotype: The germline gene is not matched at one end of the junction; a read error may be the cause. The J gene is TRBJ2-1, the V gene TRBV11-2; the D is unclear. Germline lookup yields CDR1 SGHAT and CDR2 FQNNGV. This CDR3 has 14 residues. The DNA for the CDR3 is TGTACCAGCAGCTTAGGGTCAGTATACAATGAGCAGTTCTTC. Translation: CTSSLGSVYNEQFF.

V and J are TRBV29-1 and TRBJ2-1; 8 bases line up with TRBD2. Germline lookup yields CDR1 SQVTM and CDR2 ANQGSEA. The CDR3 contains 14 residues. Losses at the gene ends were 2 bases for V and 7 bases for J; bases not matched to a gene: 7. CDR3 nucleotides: TGCAGCGTTGAACCCCCAACGGGGGGGAATGAGCAGTTCTTC. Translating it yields CSVEPPTGGNEQFF.

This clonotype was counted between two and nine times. CDR3: CASSYGDRGRGKLFF. Here the CDR3 DNA reads TGTGCCAGCAGTTACGGGGACAGGGGGCGAGGAAAACTGTTTTTT. The chain is built from TRBV6-6 and TRBJ1-4; TRBD1 matches at 12 bases. The V segment lost 2 bases and the J segment 10 bases; nucleotides outside the gene matches: 5. The CDR3 totals 15 residues. In germline, CDR1 is MNHNY, CDR2 SVGAGI (reference sequence).

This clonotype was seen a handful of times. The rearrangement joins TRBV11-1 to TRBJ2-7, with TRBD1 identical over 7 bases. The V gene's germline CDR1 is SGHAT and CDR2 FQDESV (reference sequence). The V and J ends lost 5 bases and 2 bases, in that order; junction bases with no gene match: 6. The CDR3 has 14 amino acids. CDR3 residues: CASSRVDRPYEQYF. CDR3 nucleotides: TGTGCCAGCAGCCGAGTGGACAGGCCCTACGAGCAGTACTTC.